A single T cell receptor (beta chain) is shown here with its context. Its matching antigen is unknown. The record originates from a study of shared clonotypes between healthy human individuals. General study results and limits: Specimens sampled were limited to blood, with tissue repertoires likely differing.

Naive CD8 cells, CD45RO-negative and positively selected for CCR7, excluded terminally differentiated effector memory CD45RA+ cells. Healthy and HIV-negative, the adult donors had no recent acute infections or vaccinations. CDR3 length equals 15 residues. V shed 0 bases, J shed 6 bases, and the junction held 4 bases outside the gene matches. Germline CDR1 KGHSH, CDR2 LQKENI. Assay used: immunoSEQ multiplex PCR; TCRdb lists only in-frame clones, some missing. The repertoire holds hundreds of thousands of clones, with approximately 96% as singletons. The TCR originated in a woman aged 25 to 39 in good health. The gene calls are TRBV18 and TRBJ1-5; 8 nucleotides agree with TRBD1. The sequenced sample consisted of naive CD8+ T cells sorted from blood. The CDR3 region is CASSPPQGAGQPQHF. CDR3 DNA sequence: TGTGCCAGCTCACCACCGCAGGGGGCTGGTCAGCCCCAGCATTTT.